This entry is about one T cell receptor (beta chain). Its antigen remains unidentified. This specimen comes from a study of blood T cells in healthy people across ages. A second roughly 6 to 12 cycle PCR used barcoded and J-beta primers. Each CDR3 protein gets one entry after TCRdb re-called the 5' RACE reads with MiXCR. The data hold roughly 1,100,000 distinct CDR3 sequences, with approximately 25% observed a single time. The CDR3 runs 15 residues. Trimming cost V 5 bases and J 4 bases, with 17 bases left between them. General study results and limits: TCR beta diversity, measured per million T cells, fell in a roughly linear way with age.

This sample also appeared in a second study, on T cells of mothers and their children. That publication notes: The yield was over 8 million TCR beta CDR3 reads from each mother and a few million from each child. Comparable shaping of TCR recombination output by thymic selection was observed in related and unrelated pairs.

The clonotype was recovered from a girl aged 2 to 10 in good health. Specimen: blood. The chain couples TRBV12-3 or TRBV12-4 to TRBJ2-5; D is unresolved. The CDR3 bases are TGTGCCAGCAGTAAGGCCCACCTCCGCCTAGAGACCCAGTACTTC. This encodes CASSKAHLRLETQYF.